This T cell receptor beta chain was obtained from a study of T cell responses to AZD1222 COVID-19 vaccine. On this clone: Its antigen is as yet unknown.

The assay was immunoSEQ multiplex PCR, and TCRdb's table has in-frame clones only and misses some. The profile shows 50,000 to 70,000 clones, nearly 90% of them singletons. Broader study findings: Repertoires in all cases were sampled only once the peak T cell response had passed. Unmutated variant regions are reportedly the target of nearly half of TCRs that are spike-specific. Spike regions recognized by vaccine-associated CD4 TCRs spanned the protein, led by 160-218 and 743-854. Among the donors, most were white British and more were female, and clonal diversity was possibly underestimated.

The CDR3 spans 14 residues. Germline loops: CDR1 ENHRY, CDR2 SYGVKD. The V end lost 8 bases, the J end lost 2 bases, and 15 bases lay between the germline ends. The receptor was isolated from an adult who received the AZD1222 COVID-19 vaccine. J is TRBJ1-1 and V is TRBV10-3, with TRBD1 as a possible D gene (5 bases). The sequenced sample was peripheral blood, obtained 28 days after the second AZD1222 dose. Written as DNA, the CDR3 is TGTGCCATCGAGGCCTCCGGGGGAAACACTGAAGCTTTCTTT. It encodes CAIEASGGNTEAFF.